This T cell receptor beta chain was captured by sequencing in a study of T-cell memory formation after mild COVID-19. About the study: The study found TCR clusters largely donor specific.

This CDR3 has 16 amino acids. Trimming stripped 3 bases from V and 2 bases from J, with 17 bases between. Germline CDR1 is LNHNV and CDR2 is YYDKDF (reference sequence). TCR alpha and TCR beta cDNA libraries carrying sample barcodes and UMIs came from 5'RACE with constant-segment primers. TCRdb processed the 5' RACE reads anew with MiXCR; each CDR3 protein has one entry. Of 550,000 to 600,000 distinct CDR3 sequences detected, 15% to 20% appear once; the ten largest clones hold roughly 8.2%. V and J are TRBV15 and TRBJ2-7; D is perhaps TRBD1 or TRBD2 (5 bases each). Sequences were obtained from PBMCs or a T cell subset sorted from them (not recorded which). This clonotype was obtained from an adult woman who had mild COVID-19 (a few samples of this study predate the infection). Cell type and time point are not known. The CDR3 protein is CATSSEWGWGTYEQYF. CDR3 DNA: TGTGCCACCAGCAGTGAATGGGGGTGGGGAACCTACGAGCAGTACTTC.